These 14 T cell receptor beta chains came from one sample sequenced in a study of blood T cells in healthy people across ages. Alongside a J-beta primer mix, a sample-barcoded 5' primer served in a second PCR lasting 7 to 11 cycles. TCRdb itself ran the 5' RACE reads through MiXCR, one entry per CDR3 protein. Of around 1,000,000 distinct CDR3 sequences listed, less than 45% are singletons. Sample: blood. These receptors came from a young man in good health.

The chain combines TRBV12-3 or TRBV12-4 with TRBJ2-5, with TRBD1 matching over 7 bases. J gave up 1 base and V 7 bases, and 9 bases lay outside the gene matches. The CDR3 loop spans 15 amino acids. The CDR3 DNA follows: TGTGCCAGCATTCTAACAGGGGAAGCCCAAGAGACCCAGTACTTC. Translated, it gives CASILTGEAQETQYF.

This chain connects TRBV11-3 to TRBJ2-1; D is possibly TRBD1 (5 bases). Trimming stripped 3 bases from V and 6 bases from J, with 6 bases between. The CDR3 sequence is 12 residues long. Germline values: CDR1 SGHNT, CDR2 YENEEA. CDR3 nucleotide sequence: TGTGCCAGCAGCTTTGACAGCAATGAGCAGTTCTTC. Protein: CASSFDSNEQFF.

V usage is TRBV21-1 and J usage is TRBJ2-6; TRBD1 is the table's D call, not checked against the DNA. TRBV21-1 represents a pseudogene. CDR3 size: 20 residues. In nucleotides, the CDR3 is TGTGCCAACAGCAAAGTGAACGGGACATCATACCGGTCCGGGGCCAACGTCCTGACTTTC. Translated: CANSKVNGTSYRSGANVLTF.

The chain carries TRBV20-1 and TRBJ1-1, with D unresolved. Trimming cost V 5 bases and J 2 bases, with 6 bases left between them. The CDR3 is made up of 11 amino acids. Per germline, CDR1 DFQATT and CDR2 SNEGSKA (reference sequence). The CDR3 loop is CSAGSNTEAFF. The CDR3 nucleotides read TGCAGTGCTGGGTCAAACACTGAAGCTTTCTTT.

The genes are TRBV7-2 and TRBJ1-2; 9 bases fit TRBD1. The CDR3 runs to 15 residues. Germline values: CDR1 SGHTA, CDR2 FQGNSA. V lost 1 base to trimming and J lost 7 bases; unmatched junction nucleotides: 7. The DNA of the CDR3 is TGTGCCAGCAGCTTAGTGCGGGACAGGGACGGTGGCTACACCTTC. Protein: CASSLVRDRDGGYTF.

This clonotype was recorded a few times. This chain links TRBV4-2 with TRBJ2-6; D unclear. Between the trimmed V and J ends, which lost 4 bases and 0 bases, there was a span of 13 bases. The germline V gene has CDR1 LGHNA and CDR2 YNFKEQ. The CDR3 runs 17 residues. DNA of the CDR3: TGTGCCAGCAGCCTCAACGTAGTCCCCTCTGGGGCCAACGTCCTGACTTTC. This codes for CASSLNVVPSGANVLTF.

For this clonotype: At one of its ends the junction is not consistent with the germline gene, which may arise from a read error. The V gene is TRBV6-5, the J gene TRBJ2-3; D might be TRBD1 (6 bases). The germline V gene encodes CDR1 MNHEY and CDR2 SVGAGI. The CDR3 is 14 amino acids. This CDR3 reads CASTSTGGTETQYF. The CDR3 DNA follows: TGTGCCAGCACTTCTACTGGGGGCACAGAGACGCAGTATTTT.

The rearrangement uses TRBV27 and TRBJ1-5; D call uncertain. The CDR3 extends over 17 amino acids. Looked up from germline, CDR1 is MNHEY and CDR2 is SMNVEV (reference sequence). V lost 2 bases to trimming and J lost 2 bases, with 16 bases between them. CDR3 sequence reads: CASSLVGPVGGNQPQHF. The CDR3 nucleotides are TGTGCCAGCAGTTTAGTAGGACCGGTGGGAGGCAATCAGCCCCAGCATTTT.

The sample holds a few counts of this clonotype. The rearrangement links TRBV27 to TRBJ2-1; 7 bases line up with TRBD2. The CDR3 consists of 15 residues. With V trimmed by 3 bases and J by 9 bases, 11 bases remained unmatched. Germline values: CDR1 MNHEY, CDR2 SMNVEV (reference sequence). Here the CDR3 reads CASSLVGLGTSEQFF. DNA of the CDR3: TGTGCCAGCAGTTTGGTTGGACTAGGGACTTCTGAGCAGTTCTTC.

This clonotype occurred many times. V and J are TRBV7-2 and TRBJ2-5, with D perhaps matching TRBD1 (5 bases). V lost 1 base, J lost 5 bases, and 14 bases lay in between. The CDR3 is made up of 15 amino acids. In germline, CDR1 is SGHTA, CDR2 FQGNSA. CDR3 nucleotide sequence: TGTGCCAGCAGCTTAGGCGCAGGGATTGATGAGACCCAGTACTTC. This gives the protein CASSLGAGIDETQYF. Using reference TRBV7-2 and TRBJ2-5 for the parts outside the CDR3, the full variable domain is GAGVSQSPSNKVTEKGKDVELRCDPISGHTALYWYRQSLGQGLEFLIYFQGNSAPDKSGLPSDRFSAERTGGSVSTLTIQRTQQEDSAVYLCASSLGAGIDETQYFGPGTRLLVL.

This clonotype was seen a few times. The rearrangement links TRBV20-1 to TRBJ1-2; 7 bases agree with TRBD1. Germline trimming cut 5 bases from V and 6 bases from J; bases unmatched to any gene: 9. The CDR3 has 13 residues. CDR1 is DFQATT, CDR2 SNEGSKA, per germline (reference sequence). The CDR3 protein is CSASDREGNGYTF. DNA for the CDR3: TGCAGTGCTTCCGACAGGGAAGGGAATGGCTACACCTTC.

The CDR3 spells CASSPTPGMGANVLTF. The CDR3 nucleotides are TGTGCCAGCAGCCCTACGCCGGGGATGGGGGCCAACGTCCTGACTTTC. This chain connects TRBV4-2 to TRBJ2-6, with D perhaps TRBD2 (5 bases). CDR3 length: 16 residues. V lost 4 bases to trimming and J lost 4 bases, with 14 bases between them. Germline CDR1 reads LGHNA; CDR2 reads YNFKEQ.

Turning to this clonotype: A single base separates this from a much larger clone, so it may be a read error. The V gene is TRBV6-5, the J gene TRBJ2-7, with TRBD1 identical over 9 bases. J lost 6 bases, V lost 0 bases, and 9 bases had no gene match. The CDR3 is made up of 16 amino acids. Per the germline V gene, CDR1 is MNHEY and CDR2 is SVGAGI. The CDR3 reads CASSYSSLGQGCEQYF. DNA of the CDR3: TGTGCCAGCAGTTACTCGTCCTTGGGACAGGGATGCGAGCAGTACTTC.

This clonotype appeared a few times. This chain joins TRBV9 and TRBJ1-2; D ambiguous. The germline V and J ends were trimmed by 2 bases and 2 bases, with 10 bases remaining between them. Germline V lookup: CDR1 SGDLS, CDR2 YYNGEE. The CDR3 covers 14 residues. The CDR3: CASSVEGQNYGYTF. The CDR3 region has the DNA TGTGCCAGCAGCGTTGAGGGTCAGAACTATGGCTACACCTTC.